These 27 T cell receptor beta chains were all obtained from the same sample, sequenced in a study of liver allograft versus peripheral blood T cells. As for the study in general: Blood and transplanted-liver T cell receptor repertoires from recipients were compared.

A single record per CDR3 protein comes from TCRdb applying MiXCR to the reads. The table lists 8,000 or so distinct CDR3 sequences, around 20% of them singletons. The receptor source for this set is a human patient who had a liver transplant. Part of the T cell pool may stem from the graft donor.

This clonotype is classed as medium-sized. V usage is TRBV7-2 and J usage is TRBJ1-1; a weak D match, TRBD1 (6 bases). V was shortened by 5 bases and J by 1 base, with 8 bases between the two germline ends. The germline CDR1 and CDR2 sequences are SGHTA and FQGNSA. There are 13 residues in the CDR3. Here the CDR3 DNA reads TGTGCCAGCAGCATACAGGGGAACACTGAAGCTTTCTTT. The encoded protein is CASSIQGNTEAFF.

This clonotype is labeled as medium-sized. J is TRBJ1-4 and V is TRBV7-2; perhaps TRBD1 as D (5 bases). The germline V and J ends were trimmed by 3 bases and 0 bases, with 14 bases remaining between them. The CDR3 spans 17 residues. Germline CDR1 is SGHTA and CDR2 is FQGNSA. The CDR3 DNA follows: TGTGCCAGCAGCTTGTCAGGGTTTACGCCAACTAATGAAAAACTGTTTTTT. The encoded protein is CASSLSGFTPTNEKLFF.

This chain uses TRBV20-1 with TRBJ1-4; D gene ambiguous. Trimming left V 6 bases short and J 0 bases short, with 2 bases between. CDR3 length: 11 amino acids. Germline V gene lookup returns CDR1 DFQATT and CDR2 SNEGSKA (reference sequence). CDR3 DNA: TGCAGTGCCGCAACTAATGAAAAACTGTTTTTT. Protein product: CSAATNEKLFF.

This clonotype has more than one count but fewer than ten. The genes are TRBV12-3 or TRBV12-4 and TRBJ2-3, with D maybe TRBD2 (5 bases). The CDR3 contains 16 residues. Trimming took 2 bases from V and 8 from J, leaving 20 bases between them. CDR3 nucleotide sequence: TGTGCCAGCAGTTTAAGGGTTACGGACTCCCCTCGTACGCAGTATTTT. This translates into CASSLRVTDSPRTQYF.

This clonotype appeared once. A much larger clone lies one base from this, so it may be a read error. The chain joins TRBV27 to TRBJ1-5; D is unclear. V lost 4 bases and J lost 9, with 19 bases in between. The CDR3 covers 15 residues. CDR1 and CDR2 (germline): MNHEY, SMNVEV (reference sequence). In nucleotides, the CDR3 is TGTGCCAGCAGTTCCGGATCGACGGAGGAGTTGCCCCAGCATTTT. This encodes CASSSGSTEELPQHF.

Ten or more counts support this clonotype. The rearrangement uses TRBV28 and TRBJ1-1; no firm D call. V was pared by 2 bases and J by 7 bases, with 11 bases between. CDR3 length: 13 residues. From germline, CDR1 is MDHEN and CDR2 SYDVKM. CDR3: CASSLVSGNEAFF. CDR3 nucleotide sequence: TGTGCCAGCAGTTTAGTCAGTGGAAATGAAGCTTTCTTT.

This chain joins TRBV7-2 and TRBJ2-1; 11 nucleotides align to TRBD2. The CDR3 length is 17 residues. The V segment lost 5 bases and the J segment 10 bases; nucleotides outside the gene matches: 16. Germline V gives CDR1 SGHTA, CDR2 FQGNSA. The CDR3 region is CASSLRGTSGGPGEQFF. The CDR3 region has the DNA TGTGCCAGCAGCCTAAGAGGAACTAGCGGGGGTCCGGGAGAGCAGTTCTTC.

The chain links TRBV28 to TRBJ2-5, with D possibly TRBD2 on 6 matching bases. Per germline, CDR1 MDHEN and CDR2 SYDVKM. V was trimmed by 3 bases and J by 10 bases, leaving 18 bases between them. The CDR3 extends over 14 amino acids. This chain's CDR3 is CASSLRQALEGQYF. The DNA of the CDR3 is TGTGCCAGCAGTTTGCGGCAGGCTCTGGAGGGCCAGTACTTC. Looking up the rest from reference TRBV28 and TRBJ2-5 gives the full variable domain: DVKVTQSSRYLVKRTGEKVFLECVQDMDHENMFWYRQDPGLGLRLIYFSYDVKMKEKGDIPEGYSVSREKKERFSLILESASTNQTSMYLCASSLRQALEGQYFGPGTRLLVL.

By sample share, this clonotype is medium-sized (0.01 to 0.1%). The gene calls are TRBV7-9 and TRBJ1-1; 7 bases are a match to TRBD1. Trimming at V came to 5 bases and at J to 5 bases, leaving 8 bases not matched to a gene. The CDR3 totals 14 residues. The V gene's germline CDR1 is SEHNR and CDR2 FQNEAQ (reference sequence). The chain's CDR3 is CASSLPDRVTEAFF. CDR3 coding DNA: TGTGCCAGCAGCCTACCAGACAGGGTTACTGAAGCTTTCTTT.

V is TRBV20-1 and J is TRBJ2-7; TRBD2 agrees at 9 bases. The CDR3 is 13 residues long. The V gene's germline CDR1 is DFQATT and CDR2 SNEGSKA (reference sequence). Trimming at V came to 6 bases and at J to 6 bases, leaving 9 bases not matched to a gene. CDR3 in amino acids: CSAILAGRGEQYF. The CDR3 region has the DNA TGCAGTGCAATACTAGCGGGCCGGGGCGAGCAGTACTTC.

The chain links TRBV20-1 to TRBJ1-1, with 7 bases matching TRBD1. The V segment lost 6 bases and the J segment 1 base; nucleotides outside the gene matches: 2. The CDR3 covers 12 residues. Germline assignment: CDR1 DFQATT and CDR2 SNEGSKA (reference sequence). The CDR3 sequence: CSAPGGNTEAFF. CDR3 in DNA: TGCAGTGCCCCAGGGGGGAACACTGAAGCTTTCTTT.

This clonotype was counted many times. The chain employs TRBV7-2 and TRBJ2-3, with D possibly TRBD2 on 5 matching bases. From germline, CDR1 is SGHTA and CDR2 FQGNSA. Trimming took off 5 bases at V and 6 bases at J, with 18 bases between the two ends. This CDR3 contains 15 residues. Here the CDR3 DNA reads TGTGCCAGCAGCGTAGACCTAGCCACCGCCGATACGCAGTATTTT. Translation gives CASSVDLATADTQYF. The complete variable domain, with remaining parts taken from reference TRBV7-2 and TRBJ2-3, reads GAGVSQSPSNKVTEKGKDVELRCDPISGHTALYWYRQSLGQGLEFLIYFQGNSAPDKSGLPSDRFSAERTGGSVSTLTIQRTQQEDSAVYLCASSVDLATADTQYFGPGTRLTVL.

The chain combines TRBV12-3 or TRBV12-4 with TRBJ1-6, with TRBD1 as a possible D gene (5 bases). The V end was cut by 3 bases, the J end by 0 bases, with 6 bases between. The CDR3 sequence is 15 residues long. The CDR3: CASSLGGSYNSPLHF. The CDR3 DNA sequence: TGTGCCAGCAGTTTGGGGGGCTCCTATAATTCACCCCTCCACTTT.

This chain links TRBV20-1 with TRBJ1-2, with D perhaps matching TRBD1 (5 bases). V dropped 3 bases and J dropped 5 bases, with 13 bases sitting between them. CDR1 and CDR2 (germline): DFQATT, SNEGSKA (reference sequence). The CDR3 is 13 residues long. This CDR3 is CSARSNAGYGYTF. The CDR3 DNA reads as TGCAGTGCTAGGTCCAACGCAGGGTATGGCTACACCTTC.

At least ten counts were recorded for this clonotype. This chain connects TRBV12-3 or TRBV12-4 to TRBJ2-7; 7 positions match TRBD2. V shed 5 bases, J shed 2 bases, and the junction held 6 bases outside the gene matches. This CDR3 has 14 amino acids. In nucleotides, the CDR3 is TGTGCCAGCAGTCTAGGGCGGGAGACCTACGAGCAGTACTTC. It specifies CASSLGRETYEQYF.

The V and J genes are TRBV7-3 and TRBJ2-2; 7 bases are shared with TRBD1. After removal of 5 bases from V and 6 bases from J, the junction contained 6 bases not matched to a gene. The CDR3 totals 14 residues. Germline loops: CDR1 SGHTA, CDR2 FQGTGA. CDR3 residues: CASSLTGVAGELFF. CDR3 nucleotides: TGTGCCAGCAGCCTCACAGGGGTCGCCGGGGAGCTGTTTTTT.

In its sample, this clonotype is medium-sized (0.01 to 0.1%). The chain links TRBV6-6 to TRBJ2-3, with 12 positions matching TRBD2. The CDR3 totals 16 residues. Germline V lookup: CDR1 MNHNY, CDR2 SVGAGI (reference sequence). Trimming removed 5 bases from V and 7 bases from J; junction bases left unmatched: 10. The CDR3 reads CASSIGLAGITNTQYF. The CDR3 nucleotides read TGTGCCAGCAGTATAGGACTAGCGGGGATAACAAATACGCAGTATTTT.

The CDR3 sequence: CSVERQGSIYEQYF. DNA for the CDR3: TGCAGCGTTGAAAGACAGGGGTCGATTTACGAGCAGTACTTC. The chain couples TRBV29-1 to TRBJ2-7; 8 nucleotides align to TRBD1. The V and J ends lost 2 bases and 4 bases, in that order; junction bases with no gene match: 7. The CDR3 extends over 14 amino acids. Germline V gene lookup returns CDR1 SQVTM and CDR2 ANQGSEA.

By its share, this clonotype is medium-sized. The chain links TRBV19 to TRBJ1-2; D is undetermined. There are 13 residues in the CDR3. Between the trimmed V and J ends, which lost 1 base and 6 bases, there was a span of 9 bases. CDR1 is LNHDA, CDR2 SQIVND, per germline (reference sequence). The CDR3 region is CASSIALRDGYTF. The CDR3 DNA reads TGTGCCAGTAGTATAGCCTTAAGGGATGGCTACACCTTC.

In its sample, this clonotype is medium-sized. This chain connects TRBV24-1 to TRBJ2-1; D is perhaps TRBD2 (6 bases). CDR1 is KGHDR and CDR2 is SFDVKD in the germline V gene. The CDR3 is 15 amino acids. V gave up 2 bases and J gave up 6 bases, with 13 bases separating them. This CDR3 is CATSDSGTPSNEQFF. CDR3 DNA: TGTGCCACCAGTGATTCGGGGACTCCAAGCAATGAGCAGTTCTTC.

This clonotype has a handful of counts. The rearrangement links TRBV6-1 to TRBJ1-3; D is unclear. The ends were cut back, 6 bases at V and 7 bases at J, with 16 bases in the middle. The CDR3 spans 14 residues. CDR1 and CDR2 from the germline V gene are MNHNS and SASEGT. The CDR3: CASRVLPFVNTIYF. CDR3 DNA: TGTGCCAGCAGGGTGTTACCGTTTGTGAACACCATATATTTT.

This clonotype was counted many times. The chain employs TRBV12-3 or TRBV12-4 and TRBJ2-2; 8 bases agree with TRBD1. V lost 6 bases, J lost 7 bases, and 13 bases stayed unmatched. The CDR3 runs to 16 residues. The CDR3 loop is CASRPVMAGGFGELFF. Written as DNA, the CDR3 is TGTGCCAGCAGGCCCGTAATGGCAGGGGGCTTCGGGGAGCTGTTTTTT.

The chain links TRBV12-3 or TRBV12-4 to TRBJ2-4; no firm D call. This CDR3 contains 13 residues. Trimming cost V 5 bases and J 7 bases, with 12 bases left between them. The CDR3 DNA reads TGTGCCAGCAGTAATCTAGGTGGCAACATTCAGTACTTC. This translates into CASSNLGGNIQYF.

This clonotype showed up many times. The chain uses TRBV30 and TRBJ2-1; D perhaps matches TRBD2 (5 bases). From germline, CDR1 is GTSNPN and CDR2 SVGIG (reference sequence). There are 14 residues in the CDR3. V lost 8 bases and J lost 2, with 16 bases in between. CDR3 sequence (DNA): TGTGCCGCGTATCTAGCTCGAACCTACAATGAGCAGTTCTTC. Protein product: CAAYLARTYNEQFF.

This clonotype is medium-sized within its sample. The chain combines TRBV19 with TRBJ1-2; a possible D gene is TRBD1 (5 bases). The germline CDR1 and CDR2 sequences are LNHDA and SQIVND (reference sequence). The CDR3 has 16 amino acids. The V and J ends lost 7 bases and 4 bases respectively, with 22 bases between them. The CDR3 reads CASTSLGSAGGYGYTF. As DNA, the CDR3 is TGTGCCAGTACCTCTCTAGGGAGCGCGGGGGGCTATGGCTACACCTTC.

The chain carries TRBV20-1 and TRBJ1-4, with a weak D call TRBD1 (6 bases). Germline assignment: CDR1 DFQATT and CDR2 SNEGSKA (reference sequence). This CDR3 is 16 amino acids long. Trimming shortened V by 3 bases and J by 1 base, and 15 bases separated the two germline ends. The DNA for the CDR3 is TGCAGTGCTAGCCCATCCGGGGGGCTAACTAATGAAAAACTGTTTTTT. Translation gives CSASPSGGLTNEKLFF.

As to this clonotype: This could be a read error, since a much larger clone is one nucleotide away. The conserved final phenylalanine or tryptophan is absent from the CDR3, which likely points to a read error. J is TRBJ2-7 and V is TRBV7-2, with D perhaps matching TRBD1 or TRBD2 (5 bases each). Trimming removed 3 bases from V and 0 bases from J, with 9 bases in between. The CDR3 extends over 14 amino acids. In germline, CDR1 is SGHTA, CDR2 FQGNSA. CDR3 nucleotide sequence: TGTGCCAGCAGCTTCGGGGCTAGCTCCTACGAGCAGTACTTA. It codes for CASSFGASSYEQYL.